A single sample is the source of the 25 T cell receptor beta chains below, sequenced in a study of blood T cells in healthy people across ages. Using a J-beta primer mix together with a sample-barcoded 5' primer, a second PCR was run for roughly 6 to 12 cycles. One entry per CDR3 protein, called by TCRdb with MiXCR from the 5' RACE reads. The sample has 700,000 to 950,000 distinct CDR3 sequences, roughly two fifths seen once; the top ten hold around 20%. The sequenced sample was blood. The receptors derive from a woman aged 60-75 years in good health.

The chain has TRBV29-1 and TRBJ2-3; D is tentatively TRBD1 or TRBD2 (6 bases each). The V and J ends lost 0 bases and 0 bases respectively, with 10 bases between them. Germline lookup yields CDR1 SQVTM and CDR2 ANQGSEA. This CDR3 has 15 amino acids. The CDR3 spells CSVEDSGASTDTQYF. CDR3 coding DNA: TGCAGCGTTGAAGATTCGGGGGCGAGCACAGATACGCAGTATTTT.

The table lists this clonotype with a few counts. V gene TRBV4-3 combines with J gene TRBJ1-1; a possible D gene is TRBD1 (6 bases). In germline, CDR1 is LGHNA, CDR2 YSLEER. Deletions cut 0 bases from V and 0 bases from J, with 11 bases between. The CDR3 runs to 16 residues. The DNA of the CDR3 is TGCGCCAGCAGCCAAGACTACAGGGATCTGAACACTGAAGCTTTCTTT. Protein sequence: CASSQDYRDLNTEAFF.

This clonotype was seen a single time. CDR3 sequence: CASSQDLEESNYGYTF. The CDR3 nucleotides read TGCGCCAGCAGCCAAGATCTCGAAGAATCTAACTATGGCTACACCTTC. The V gene is TRBV4-3, the J gene TRBJ1-2; no definite D call. Deletions cut 0 bases from V and 0 bases from J, with 11 bases between. Per germline, CDR1 LGHNA and CDR2 YSLEER. The CDR3 is 16 residues long.

The chain joins TRBV6-2 or TRBV6-3 to TRBJ2-1; 16 bases match TRBD2. The ends lost 7 bases at V and 8 bases at J; junction bases unmatched: 8. This CDR3 contains 16 residues. Looked up from germline, CDR1 is MNHEY and CDR2 is SVGEGT. CDR3 in DNA: TGTGCCAGCACCCTAGGGACTAGCGGGAGGGTCGATGAGCAGTTCTTC. It translates to CASTLGTSGRVDEQFF.

V gene TRBV7-2 combines with J gene TRBJ2-5; TRBD2 agrees at 11 bases. The J call could be wrong; TRBJ2-7 is a better fit for the DNA end. The germline V gene has CDR1 SGHTA and CDR2 FQGNSA. The CDR3 spans 17 residues. In DNA form, the CDR3 reads TGTGCCAGCAGCTTAGCGCTAACTAGCGGGAGTCAATACGAGCAGTACTTC. Translated: CASSLALTSGSQYEQYF.

The chain carries TRBV7-9 and TRBJ1-2; D perhaps matches TRBD1 (5 bases). Germline V gene sequence: CDR1 SEHNR, CDR2 FQNEAQ (reference sequence). This CDR3 contains 12 residues. V was trimmed by 5 bases and J by 3 bases, leaving 7 bases between them. CDR3 loop: CASSDSYYGYTF. The CDR3 bases are TGTGCCAGCAGCGACAGCTACTATGGCTACACCTTC.

The V call is TRBV7-2, the J call TRBJ2-5; D not certain. The germline gives CDR1 SGHTA, CDR2 FQGNSA. The V gene lost 3 bases and the J gene lost 5 bases, with 10 bases spanning the gap. The CDR3 contains 13 residues. As DNA, the CDR3 is TGTGCCAGCAGCTTTAGGCAGAGTGAGACCCAGTACTTC. Translating it yields CASSFRQSETQYF.

There are many counts of this clonotype. This rearrangement joins TRBV2 to TRBJ2-7; perhaps D is TRBD1 or TRBD2 (5 bases each). Germline assignment: CDR1 SNHLY and CDR2 FYNNEI. CDR3 length equals 14 residues. With 5 bases removed from V and 2 bases from J, the gap between germline ends came to 13 bases. CDR3 protein: CASSNRDLPYEQYF. Written as DNA, the CDR3 is TGTGCCAGCAGTAACCGGGACCTTCCCTACGAGCAGTACTTC.

The chain has TRBV20-1 and TRBJ2-3, with 9 bases aligning to TRBD1. This CDR3 has 17 amino acids. Trimming cost V 4 bases and J 0 bases; bases outside gene matches: 11. Germline V gene lookup returns CDR1 DFQATT and CDR2 SNEGSKA (reference sequence). The CDR3, as DNA: TGCAGTGCTAAATTGGGAGCTGGACAGGGGAGCACAGATACGCAGTATTTT. This codes for CSAKLGAGQGSTDTQYF.

About this clonotype: Since a much larger clone is just one base distant, this may be a read error. The chain combines TRBV3-1 with TRBJ2-1, with 9 positions matching TRBD2. CDR1 LGHDT and CDR2 YNNKEL come from the germline V gene (reference sequence). J lost 9 bases, V lost 5 bases, and 11 bases had no gene match. The CDR3 is made up of 15 amino acids. The CDR3 DNA is TGTGCCAGCAGCGCCCGGGCGGGGGGGCCTGGTGAGCAGTTCTTC. It yields the protein CASSARAGGPGEQFF.

As for this clonotype: A much larger clonotype is one base distant, so this may be a read error. The V call is TRBV12-5, the J call TRBJ2-4; possibly TRBD1 for D (5 bases). CDR3 length: 16 amino acids. Germline V gene lookup returns CDR1 LGHNT and CDR2 FRNRAP. CDR3: CASGPTMGPTKNILYF. In nucleotides, the CDR3 is TGTGCTAGTGGTCCCACGATGGGGCCAACCAAAAACATTCTGTACTTC.

This rearrangement joins TRBV28 to TRBJ2-7; 7 bases map to TRBD2. V trimming: 4 bases; J trimming: 5 bases; junction bases outside the gene matches: 14. Germline V gene lookup returns CDR1 MDHEN and CDR2 SYDVKM. CDR3 length equals 16 residues. CDR3 protein: CASSYARGGRGNEQYF. The CDR3 region has the DNA TGTGCCAGCAGTTATGCACGAGGCGGGAGAGGCAACGAGCAGTACTTC.

The gene calls are TRBV15 and TRBJ2-5; the match to TRBD2 covers 8 bases. The CDR3 is made up of 16 amino acids. V gave up 0 bases and J gave up 1 base; unmatched junction bases: 4. The germline V gene has CDR1 LNHNV and CDR2 YYDKDF (reference sequence). The CDR3 region has the DNA TGTGCCACCAGCAGAGACGGGAGGGGCCGCCAAGAGACCCAGTACTTC. It yields the protein CATSRDGRGRQETQYF. The full variable domain, its missing parts supplied by reference TRBV15 and TRBJ2-5, is DAMVIQNPRYQVTQFGKPVTLSCSQTLNHNVMYWYQQKSSQAPKLLFHYYDKDFNNEADTPDNFQSRRPNTSFCFLDIRSPGLGDTAMYLCATSRDGRGRQETQYFGPGTRLLVL.

A few counts support this clonotype. The chain combines TRBV6-5 with TRBJ2-7, with 11 nucleotides matching TRBD2. The CDR3 runs to 15 residues. The V gene's germline CDR1 is MNHEY and CDR2 SVGAGI. The junction had 6 bases not matched to a gene; V was cut back by 5 bases and J by 3 bases. The CDR3 bases are TGTGCCAGCAGTAAGACTAGCGGGATCCTCTACGAGCAGTACTTC. Translation gives CASSKTSGILYEQYF.

This sequence joins TRBV20-1 and TRBJ2-3, with TRBD2 as a possible D gene (5 bases). CDR1 and CDR2 (germline): DFQATT, SNEGSKA (reference sequence). Trimming shortened V by 3 bases and J by 1 base, and 29 bases separated the two germline ends. The CDR3 has 20 amino acids. CDR3 sequence: CSARGPPGPWELLRTDTQYF. The CDR3 DNA follows: TGCAGTGCTAGGGGCCCCCCGGGCCCTTGGGAGCTCCTCCGCACAGATACGCAGTATTTT.

A remark on this clonotype: With a much larger clone just one base away, this may be a read error. The chain couples TRBV28 to TRBJ2-7; D ambiguous. The V gene's germline CDR1 is MDHEN and CDR2 SYDVKM. The CDR3 runs 12 residues. Trimming stripped 6 bases from V and 7 bases from J, with 13 bases between. In DNA, the CDR3 is TGTGCCAGCAGACTCATGAACAATGAGCAGTACTTC. Its translation: CASRLMNNEQYF.

The chain employs TRBV5-1 and TRBJ2-3; D gene ambiguous. CDR3 length equals 15 residues. V was cut by 0 bases and J by 0 bases, with 8 bases left in between. Germline-derived CDR1 and CDR2 are SGHRS and YFSETQ. CDR3 nucleotides: TGCGCCAGCAGCTTGGCCAGTATTAGCACAGATACGCAGTATTTT. Translated: CASSLASISTDTQYF.

This clonotype was detected a few times. J is TRBJ1-2 and V is TRBV12-3 or TRBV12-4, with D tentatively TRBD1 (6 bases). V was shortened by 5 bases and J by 4 bases, with 17 bases between the two germline ends. This CDR3 spans 15 amino acids. The CDR3 DNA is TGTGCCAGCAGTCACCCGGACAGATTCATCTATGGCTACACCTTC. It codes for CASSHPDRFIYGYTF.

In this sample, this clonotype turned up many times. The junction differs from germline at one of its ends, possibly a read error. This chain connects TRBV3-1 to TRBJ2-7; D is possibly TRBD2 (6 bases). CDR3 size: 12 residues. The germline V gene has CDR1 LGHDT and CDR2 YNNKEL (reference sequence). Here the CDR3 DNA reads TGTGCCAGCAGCCTCCCCTCCCGGGAGCCGTACTTC. This sequence encodes CASSLPSREPYF.

The V gene is TRBV11-1, the J gene TRBJ1-1; D is unresolved. Germline V CDR1 and CDR2: SGHAT, FQDESV (reference sequence). Trimming took off 3 bases at V and 8 bases at J, with 13 bases between the two ends. There are 13 residues in the CDR3. The CDR3 nucleotides read TGTGCCAGCAGCTTTAGTCGGATCCCCGAAGCTTTCTTT. Translation: CASSFSRIPEAFF. The whole variable domain, remainder taken from reference TRBV11-1 and TRBJ1-1, is EAEVAQSPRYKITEKSQAVAFWCDPISGHATLYWYRQILGQGPELLVQFQDESVVDDSQLPKDRFSAERLKGVDSTLKIQPAELGDSAMYLCASSFSRIPEAFFGQGTRLTVV.

This clonotype was observed a single time. The chain employs TRBV27 and TRBJ2-4; D remains unclear. TRBJ2-7 matches the DNA end more closely, so the J call is doubtful. CDR3 length: 13 amino acids. Germline V gene lookup returns CDR1 MNHEY and CDR2 SMNVEV (reference sequence). In DNA, the CDR3 is TGTGCCAGCAGTTTATCGCTGGGTTCCGAGCAGTACTTC. This codes for CASSLSLGSEQYF.

Written as DNA, the CDR3 is TGTGCCACACACTCGACAGGGGAGCCCCAGCATTTT. It translates to CATHSTGEPQHF. This chain links TRBV6-6 with TRBJ1-5; TRBD1 matches 8 bases. Germline V gene sequence: CDR1 MNHNY, CDR2 SVGAGI (reference sequence). This CDR3 has 12 amino acids. V dropped 10 bases and J dropped 8; count of bases not matched to a gene: 7.

The rearrangement uses TRBV7-8 and TRBJ2-5; D is possibly TRBD1 or TRBD2 (5 bases each). This CDR3 is built from 12 residues. Germline assignment: CDR1 SGHVS and CDR2 FQNEAQ. V was clipped by 8 bases and J by 5 bases, with 12 bases between them. The chain's CDR3 is CASAVGVETQYF. The CDR3 DNA is TGTGCCAGCGCAGTGGGGGTCGAGACCCAGTACTTC. Looking up the rest from reference TRBV7-8 and TRBJ2-5 gives the full variable domain: GAGVSQSPRYKVAKRGQDVALRCDPISGHVSLFWYQQALGQGPEFLTYFQNEAQLDKSGLPSDRFFAERPEGSVSTLKIQRTQQEDSAVYLCASAVGVETQYFGPGTRLLVL.

A few counts support this clonotype. The chain combines TRBV7-2 with TRBJ2-7; 8 bases are a match to TRBD1. The trim removed 0 bases at V and 2 bases at J, leaving 6 bases unmatched. CDR1 SGHTA and CDR2 FQGNSA come from the germline V gene. This CDR3 region has 16 residues. The CDR3 is CASSLAAGTGTYEQYF. The CDR3 DNA follows: TGTGCCAGCAGCTTAGCAGCCGGGACAGGAACCTACGAGCAGTACTTC.

On this clonotype itself: This could be a read error, since a much larger clone is one nucleotide away. The rearrangement joins TRBV11-3 to TRBJ2-1, with a possible D match to TRBD2 (5 bases). The J call is doubtful: the DNA matches TRBJ2-7 better. This CDR3 comprises 16 residues. Germline CDR1 is SGHNT and CDR2 is YENEEA. Written as DNA, the CDR3 is TGTGCCAGCAGCCCGCCCGGCGGGCGTTCCTACAATGAGCAGTACTTC. The encoded protein is CASSPPGGRSYNEQYF.